This TCR beta chain was recorded in a study of blood T cell repertoires in COVID-19. CDR3 length: 15 amino acids. Trimming took 2 bases from V and 4 from J; bases not matched to a gene: 4. The table came from immunoSEQ multiplex PCR; TCRdb's copy has only in-frame clones and leaves some out. This sample yields fewer than 450,000 clones, of which roughly 89% are seen a single time; roughly 3.4% belongs to the top ten. The chain links TRBV5-3 to TRBJ1-5; 9 bases map to TRBD1. TRBV5-3 is noted as an ORF with a role that remains uncertain. Material: peripheral blood. This clonotype originated in a woman between 18 and 29 years old who had recovered from COVID-19. Here the CDR3 reads CARSFGQGRNQPQHF. The CDR3 DNA reads TGTGCCAGAAGCTTCGGACAGGGGCGGAATCAGCCCCAGCATTTT.